This TCR beta chain was identified during a study of T cells in Graves' hyperthyroidism and ophthalmopathy. Study-level findings and limits: Researchers found most expanded thyroid clonotypes above 0.001 in blood as well.

Ten or more counts support this clonotype. Its matching antigen is unknown. RNA transcripts yielded amplified TCR beta CDR3 regions. Researchers ran a first-round RT-PCR on the TCR CDR3 using the HTBI primer set. TCRdb ran MiXCR on the multiplex PCR reads and lists one entry per CDR3 protein. Here the sample spans over 450,000 distinct CDR3 sequences, 17% being singletons. Germline CDR1 and CDR2: LGHDT and YNNKEL (reference sequence). Trimming shortened V by 3 bases and J by 6 bases, and 6 bases separated the two germline ends. The CDR3 has 13 residues. The TCR originated in a woman aged 18-29 years with Graves' ophthalmopathy. This chain connects TRBV3-1 to TRBJ1-6; no definite D call. Source material: blood. CDR3 bases: TGTGCCAGCAGCCAGGGGAGTAATTCACCCCTCCACTTT. Translated, it gives CASSQGSNSPLHF.